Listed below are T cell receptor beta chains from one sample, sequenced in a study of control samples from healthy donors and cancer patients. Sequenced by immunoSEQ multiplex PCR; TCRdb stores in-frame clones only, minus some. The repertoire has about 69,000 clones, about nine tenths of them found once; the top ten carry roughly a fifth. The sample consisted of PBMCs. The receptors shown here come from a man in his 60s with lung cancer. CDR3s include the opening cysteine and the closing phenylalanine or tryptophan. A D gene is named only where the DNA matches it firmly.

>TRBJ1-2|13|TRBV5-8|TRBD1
TGTGCCAGCAGCTCGACAGGGGCATATGGCTACACCTTC
CASSSTGAYGYTF
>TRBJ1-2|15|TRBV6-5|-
TGTGCCAGCAGTTACTCGAAAAGGACCGGGGGAGGCTACACCTTC
CASSYSKRTGGGYTF
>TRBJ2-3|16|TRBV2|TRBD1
TGTGCCACCCGAACGACGACAGGGTCGAGCACAGATACGCAGTATTTT
CATRTTTGSSTDTQYF
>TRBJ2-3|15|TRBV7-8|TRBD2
TGTGCCAGCAGCACGACTAGCGGGGGGGCAGATACGCAGTATTTT
CASSTTSGGADTQYF
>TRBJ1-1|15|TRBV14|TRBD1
TGTGCCAGCAGCTTACGACAGGGGATGAACACTGAAGCTTTCTTT
CASSLRQGMNTEAFF
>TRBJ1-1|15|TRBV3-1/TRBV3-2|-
TGTGCCAGCAGCCAACACAGGGTTTTGAACACTGAAGCTTTCTTT
CASSQHRVLNTEAFF
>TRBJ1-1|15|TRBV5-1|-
TGCGCCAGCAGCTTGGTGGGACGGTCCAACACTGAAGCTTTCTTT
CASSLVGRSNTEAFF
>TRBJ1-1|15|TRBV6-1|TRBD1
TGTGCCAGCAGTAACCTACAGGGGAAGAACACTGAAGCTTTCTTT
CASSNLQGKNTEAFF
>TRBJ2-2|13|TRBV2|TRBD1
TGTGCCAGCAGTGCCTCAGGGGGCGGGGAGCTGTTTTTT
CASSASGGGELFF
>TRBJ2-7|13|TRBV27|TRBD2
TGTGCCAGCAGCCTCGGGACTAGCAACGAGCAGTACTTC
CASSLGTSNEQYF
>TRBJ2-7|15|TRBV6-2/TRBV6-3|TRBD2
TGTGCCAGCAGTCCATCGGGACTAGCGGGCTACGAGCAGTACTTC
CASSPSGLAGYEQYF
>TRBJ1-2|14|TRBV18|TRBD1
TGTGCCAGCTCACCCGAGACAGGGTCAGACGGCTACACCTTC
CASSPETGSDGYTF
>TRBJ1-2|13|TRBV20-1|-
TGCAGTGCTAGTAATCCAGGGAGGTATGGCTACACCTTC
CSASNPGRYGYTF
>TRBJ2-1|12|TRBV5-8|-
TGTGCCAGCAGCCCAGCCGTCAAGGGGCAGTTCTTC
CASSPAVKGQFF
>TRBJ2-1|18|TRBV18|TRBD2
TGTGCCAGCTTCGCGTTAGCCAGCGGGGGGGCCGCCTACAATGAGCAGTTCTTC
CASFALASGGAAYNEQFF
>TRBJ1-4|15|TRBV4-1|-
TGCGCCAGCAGCCAACGAGGGGTCGCTAATGAAAAACTGTTTTTT
CASSQRGVANEKLFF
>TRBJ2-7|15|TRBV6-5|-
TGTGCCAGCAGGCGGGGACCTACCAATCTCTACGAGCAGTACTTC
CASRRGPTNLYEQYF
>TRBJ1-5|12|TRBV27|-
TGTGCCAGCAGTTCTCAGGGTCAGCCCCAGCATTTT
CASSSQGQPQHF
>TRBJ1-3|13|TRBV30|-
TGTGCCTGGAGTGCAGGGCCTGGAAACACCATATATTTT
CAWSAGPGNTIYF
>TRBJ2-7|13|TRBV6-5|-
TGTGCCATTCACCGGGACATCTACTACGAGCAGTACTTC
CAIHRDIYYEQYF
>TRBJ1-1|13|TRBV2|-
TGTGCCACAGGACAGAACCCAAACACTGAAGCTTTCTTT
CATGQNPNTEAFF
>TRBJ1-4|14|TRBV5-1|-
TGCGCCAGCAGCTTGCGACAGAATAATGAAAAACTGTTTTTT
CASSLRQNNEKLFF
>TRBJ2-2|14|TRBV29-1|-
TGCAGCGTTGTTACAGGGATCTTCACCGGGGAGCTGTTTTTT
CSVVTGIFTGELFF
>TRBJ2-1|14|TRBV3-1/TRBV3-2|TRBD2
TGTGCCAGCAGCAGACTAGCGGGGGGTGATGAGCAGTTCTTC
CASSRLAGGDEQFF
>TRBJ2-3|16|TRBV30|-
TGTGCCTGGAGTATAGGGGGGGCCCCTCAAAGAGATACGCAGTATTTT
CAWSIGGAPQRDTQYF
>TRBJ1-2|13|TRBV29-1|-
TGCAGCGTTGAATGGGAGGACCTCTATGGCTACACCTTC
CSVEWEDLYGYTF
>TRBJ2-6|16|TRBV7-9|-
TGTGCCAGCAGTTTCTCCATAAACTCTGGGGCCAACGTCCTGACTTTC
CASSFSINSGANVLTF
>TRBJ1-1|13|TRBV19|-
TGTGCCAGTAGACAAGGACAGATAGCTGAAGCTTTCTTT
CASRQGQIAEAFF
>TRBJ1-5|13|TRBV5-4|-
TGTGCCAGCAGCAGGGAGGGCAATCAGCCCCAGCATTTT
CASSREGNQPQHF
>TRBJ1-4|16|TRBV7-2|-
TGTGCCAGCAGCTTACGGGGGAGATCGACTAATGAAAAACTGTTTTTT
CASSLRGRSTNEKLFF
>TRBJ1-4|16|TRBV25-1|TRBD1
TGTGCCAGCACAGGGGGGACCGTCCGCCGGGAGGAAAAACTGTTTTTT
CASTGGTVRREEKLFF
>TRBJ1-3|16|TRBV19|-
TGTGCCAGTAGTATTCTTGGGGCAGGAGGTCGAAACACCATATATTTT
CASSILGAGGRNTIYF
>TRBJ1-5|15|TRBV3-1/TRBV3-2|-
TGTGCCAGCAGCCAAGACGGCAGGGTAAATCAGCCCCAGCATTTT
CASSQDGRVNQPQHF
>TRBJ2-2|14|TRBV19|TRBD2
TGTGCCACCCATGTGGCGGGGGGGTCCGGGGAGCTGTTTTTT
CATHVAGGSGELFF
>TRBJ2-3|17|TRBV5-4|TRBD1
TGTGCCAGCAGCTCCACTACGGGACAGGGAAGGACAGATACGCAGTATTTT
CASSSTTGQGRTDTQYF
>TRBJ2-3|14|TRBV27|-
TGTGCCAGCAGTCAAGAGGGACGCACAGATACGCAGTATTTT
CASSQEGRTDTQYF
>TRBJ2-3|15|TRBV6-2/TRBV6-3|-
TGTGCCAGCAGCGCCCCCGGGACTCGGACAGATACGCAGTATTTT
CASSAPGTRTDTQYF
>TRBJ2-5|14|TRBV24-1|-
TGTGCCACCAGTGATTTCCCCAGTCAAGAGACCCAGTACTTC
CATSDFPSQETQYF
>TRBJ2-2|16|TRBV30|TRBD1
TGTGCCTGGCGGGGAAAGGGGGCCAGGGGAACCGGGGAGCTGTTTTTT
CAWRGKGARGTGELFF
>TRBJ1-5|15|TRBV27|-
TGTGCCAGCAGTTTAGCGGGGTACGGGGATCAGCCCCAGCATTTT
CASSLAGYGDQPQHF
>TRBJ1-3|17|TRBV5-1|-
TGCGCCAGCAGCTTGGCCGCGGGGGGCGGTTCTGGAAACACCATATATTTT
CASSLAAGGGSGNTIYF
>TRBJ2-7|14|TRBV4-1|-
TGCGCCAGCAGCCAAGCTGGGGGGCCGGGCGAGCAGTACTTC
CASSQAGGPGEQYF
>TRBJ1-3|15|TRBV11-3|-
TGTGCCAGCAGCTCAAAGAAGGGGAGGGGAAACACCATATATTTT
CASSSKKGRGNTIYF
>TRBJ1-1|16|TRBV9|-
TGTGCCAGCAGCGTAGGATCTTGGGGAGGAAACACTGAAGCTTTCTTT
CASSVGSWGGNTEAFF
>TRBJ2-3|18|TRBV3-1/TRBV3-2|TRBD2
TGTGCCAGCAGCCAAGGGACTAGCGGGGGGGTTCTCACAGATACGCAGTATTTT
CASSQGTSGGVLTDTQYF